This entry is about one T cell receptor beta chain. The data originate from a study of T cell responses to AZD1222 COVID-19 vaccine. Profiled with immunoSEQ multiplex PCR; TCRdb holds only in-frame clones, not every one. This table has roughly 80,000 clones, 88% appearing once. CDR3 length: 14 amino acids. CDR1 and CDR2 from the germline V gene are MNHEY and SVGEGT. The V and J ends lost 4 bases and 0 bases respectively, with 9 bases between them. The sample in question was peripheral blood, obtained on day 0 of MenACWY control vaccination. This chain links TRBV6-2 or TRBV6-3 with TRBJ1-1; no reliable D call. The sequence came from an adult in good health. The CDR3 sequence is CASSSPLVNTEAFF. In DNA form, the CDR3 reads TGTGCCAGCAGTTCCCCGTTGGTGAACACTGAAGCTTTCTTT.